This is a list of T cell receptor beta chains from one sample in a study of blood T cell repertoires in COVID-19. Clones were read by immunoSEQ multiplex PCR, and TCRdb kept only the in-frame ones, dropping some. The sample has roughly 200,000 clones; about 85% are singletons. The sequenced sample was peripheral blood. These receptors were taken from a human donor in a cohort sampled during active COVID-19. CDR3s include the opening cysteine and the closing phenylalanine or tryptophan. D genes are given only for firm matches. Expanded clones are given a class, and other clones once, few, many or no size at all.

clone size: NA; J gene: TRBJ2-7; D gene: TRBD2; V gene: TRBV7-2; CDR3 protein: CASSLGGWGTSGNKQYF; CDR3 DNA: TGTGCCAGCAGCTTAGGAGGTTGGGGGACTAGCGGGAACAAGCAGTACTTC
clone size: NA; J gene: TRBJ2-3; D gene: NA; V gene: TRBV9; CDR3 protein: CASSPTQVPTDTQYF; CDR3 DNA: TGTGCCAGCAGCCCCACACAGGTTCCCACAGATACGCAGTATTTT
clone size: NA; J gene: TRBJ2-1; D gene: TRBD2; V gene: TRBV28; CDR3 protein: CASSKLPGLAVSEQFF; CDR3 DNA: TGTGCCAGCAGTAAACTCCCGGGACTAGCTGTCTCTGAGCAGTTCTTC
clone size: NA; J gene: TRBJ2-5; D gene: TRBD2; V gene: TRBV7-2; CDR3 protein: CASSKQLAGGPKQETQYF; CDR3 DNA: TGTGCCAGCAGCAAGCAACTAGCGGGAGGGCCCAAACAAGAGACCCAGTACTTC
clone size: NA; J gene: TRBJ1-3; D gene: NA; V gene: TRBV5-1; CDR3 protein: CASSGGGTDFSGNTIYF; CDR3 DNA: TGCGCCAGCAGCGGTGGGGGGACGGACTTCTCTGGAAACACCATATATTTT
clone size: NA; J gene: TRBJ2-4; D gene: NA; V gene: TRBV5-1; CDR3 protein: CASSLDIAKNIQYF; CDR3 DNA: TGCGCCAGCAGCTTGGATATCGCCAAAAACATTCAGTACTTC
clone size: NA; J gene: TRBJ2-2; D gene: TRBD2; V gene: TRBV4-1; CDR3 protein: CASSHGATSGYGELFF; CDR3 DNA: TGCGCCAGCAGCCATGGTGCGACTAGCGGGTACGGGGAGCTGTTTTTT
clone size: NA; J gene: TRBJ2-5; D gene: TRBD1; V gene: TRBV29-1; CDR3 protein: CSNRDSQETQYF; CDR3 DNA: TGCAGCAACAGGGACAGCCAAGAGACCCAGTACTTC
clone size: few; J gene: TRBJ2-5; D gene: TRBD2; V gene: TRBV7-2; CDR3 protein: CASSLVWRLAGGQETQYF; CDR3 DNA: TGTGCCAGCAGCTTAGTTTGGCGACTAGCGGGAGGGCAAGAGACCCAGTACTTC
clone size: NA; J gene: TRBJ2-3; D gene: NA; V gene: TRBV7-7; CDR3 protein: CASSKDSSWGTQYF; CDR3 DNA: TGTGCCAGCAGCAAAGACAGCTCCTGGGGTACGCAGTATTTT
clone size: once; J gene: TRBJ1-2; D gene: NA; V gene: TRBV30; CDR3 protein: CAWISGYGYTF; CDR3 DNA: TGTGCCTGGATTTCGGGGTATGGCTACACCTTC
clone size: NA; J gene: TRBJ1-6; D gene: NA; V gene: TRBV6-2/TRBV6-3; CDR3 protein: CASSRLSGMGSPLHF; CDR3 DNA: TGTGCCAGCAGCCGCTTATCAGGGATGGGTTCACCCCTCCACTTT
clone size: NA; J gene: TRBJ2-5; D gene: NA; V gene: TRBV5-5; CDR3 protein: CASSFRTVLETQYF; CDR3 DNA: TGTGCCAGCAGCTTCCGGACAGTCTTGGAGACCCAGTACTTC
clone size: NA; J gene: TRBJ2-5; D gene: TRBD1; V gene: TRBV11-3; CDR3 protein: CASSHTGGEETQYF; CDR3 DNA: TGTGCCAGCAGCCATACAGGGGGCGAAGAGACCCAGTACTTC
clone size: NA; J gene: TRBJ1-2; D gene: TRBD1; V gene: TRBV6-5; CDR3 protein: CASSLDRAYGYTF; CDR3 DNA: TGTGCCAGCAGCCTAGACAGGGCTTATGGCTACACCTTC
clone size: NA; J gene: TRBJ2-1; D gene: NA; V gene: TRBV15; CDR3 protein: CATSRDLGLDNEQFF; CDR3 DNA: TGTGCCACCAGCAGAGATCTTGGCCTCGATAATGAGCAGTTCTTC
clone size: NA; J gene: TRBJ2-5; D gene: NA; V gene: TRBV28; CDR3 protein: CASSLSGVQETQYF; CDR3 DNA: TGTGCCAGCAGTTTATCGGGGGTCCAAGAGACCCAGTACTTC
clone size: NA; J gene: TRBJ1-1; D gene: TRBD1; V gene: TRBV5-1; CDR3 protein: CASSLGQGGTEAFF; CDR3 DNA: TGCGCCAGCAGCCTGGGACAGGGAGGTACTGAAGCTTTCTTT
clone size: NA; J gene: TRBJ1-4; D gene: TRBD1; V gene: TRBV7-9; CDR3 protein: CASSQDRAFEKLFF; CDR3 DNA: TGTGCCAGCAGCCAGGACAGGGCTTTTGAAAAACTGTTTTTT
clone size: NA; J gene: TRBJ2-5; D gene: TRBD1; V gene: TRBV28; CDR3 protein: CASSFRQGPWTQYF; CDR3 DNA: TGTGCCAGCAGTTTTCGACAGGGACCGTGGACCCAGTACTTC
clone size: NA; J gene: TRBJ2-5; D gene: NA; V gene: TRBV5-1; CDR3 protein: CASRVQGGEETQYF; CDR3 DNA: TGCGCCAGCAGAGTCCAGGGAGGAGAAGAGACCCAGTACTTC
clone size: NA; J gene: TRBJ2-2; D gene: TRBD1; V gene: TRBV3-1/TRBV3-2; CDR3 protein: CASSQGTGGIGSTGELFF; CDR3 DNA: TGTGCCAGCAGCCAAGGGACAGGGGGCATTGGTAGCACCGGGGAGCTGTTTTTT
clone size: NA; J gene: TRBJ1-1; D gene: NA; V gene: TRBV28; CDR3 protein: CASTDPSGGRIGLTEAFF; CDR3 DNA: TGTGCCAGCACGGATCCTTCTGGAGGACGTATTGGACTCACTGAAGCTTTCTTT
clone size: few; J gene: TRBJ1-1; D gene: NA; V gene: TRBV5-1; CDR3 protein: CASSLGAVMNTEAFF; CDR3 DNA: TGCGCCAGCAGCTTGGGGGCAGTAATGAACACTGAAGCTTTCTTT
clone size: NA; J gene: TRBJ2-1; D gene: NA; V gene: TRBV5-1; CDR3 protein: CASSSFYNEQFF; CDR3 DNA: TGCGCCAGCAGCTCCTTCTACAATGAGCAGTTCTTC
clone size: NA; J gene: TRBJ1-5; D gene: TRBD1; V gene: TRBV28; CDR3 protein: CASSPPDREGQPQHF; CDR3 DNA: TGTGCCAGCAGTCCCCCGGACAGGGAGGGTCAGCCCCAGCATTTT
clone size: NA; J gene: TRBJ1-1; D gene: NA; V gene: TRBV30; CDR3 protein: CAGGTGSFTEAFF; CDR3 DNA: TGTGCCGGGGGCACAGGGAGTTTCACTGAAGCTTTCTTT
clone size: NA; J gene: TRBJ1-2; D gene: NA; V gene: TRBV30; CDR3 protein: CAWRTQGSSYGYTF; CDR3 DNA: TGTGCCTGGAGGACACAGGGTTCCTCCTATGGCTACACCTTC
clone size: once; J gene: TRBJ1-2; D gene: NA; V gene: TRBV15; CDR3 protein: CATSRDNRGYGYTF; CDR3 DNA: TGTGCCACCAGCAGAGATAACCGGGGTTATGGCTACACCTTC
clone size: NA; J gene: TRBJ1-2; D gene: TRBD1; V gene: TRBV27; CDR3 protein: CASSWDRESYGYTF; CDR3 DNA: TGTGCCAGCAGTTGGGACAGGGAGTCCTATGGCTACACCTTC
clone size: NA; J gene: TRBJ2-2; D gene: TRBD2; V gene: TRBV24-1; CDR3 protein: CATRAGGPTGELFF; CDR3 DNA: TGTGCCACCAGAGCGGGGGGGCCAACCGGGGAGCTGTTTTTT
clone size: NA; J gene: TRBJ2-5; D gene: NA; V gene: TRBV3-1/TRBV3-2; CDR3 protein: CASSQERTKKKETQYF; CDR3 DNA: TGTGCCAGCAGCCAAGAAAGAACAAAAAAGAAAGAGACCCAGTACTTC
clone size: NA; J gene: TRBJ2-7; D gene: NA; V gene: TRBV2; CDR3 protein: CASSSQGGSYEQYF; CDR3 DNA: TGTGCCAGCAGTAGCCAGGGGGGCTCCTACGAGCAGTACTTC
clone size: NA; J gene: TRBJ2-1; D gene: NA; V gene: TRBV11-2; CDR3 protein: CASSVLASAYYNEQFF; CDR3 DNA: TGTGCCAGCAGCGTACTAGCATCCGCCTACTACAATGAGCAGTTCTTC
clone size: once; J gene: TRBJ2-1; D gene: TRBD2; V gene: TRBV27; CDR3 protein: CASSHSGTSGVAYNEQFF; CDR3 DNA: TGTGCCAGCAGTCACTCCGGGACTAGCGGGGTGGCCTACAATGAGCAGTTCTTC
clone size: NA; J gene: TRBJ2-5; D gene: NA; V gene: TRBV3-1/TRBV3-2; CDR3 protein: CASSQGSQTRAQYF; CDR3 DNA: TGTGCCAGCAGCCAAGGCAGTCAGACTAGAGCCCAGTACTTC
clone size: NA; J gene: TRBJ2-3; D gene: NA; V gene: TRBV11-3; CDR3 protein: CASSLRGLLADTQYF; CDR3 DNA: TGTGCCAGCAGCTTACGGGGTCTGTTGGCAGATACGCAGTATTTT
clone size: NA; J gene: TRBJ2-5; D gene: TRBD2; V gene: TRBV7-7; CDR3 protein: CASSIGTSGGQETQYF; CDR3 DNA: TGTGCTAGCAGTATCGGGACTAGCGGGGGTCAAGAGACCCAGTACTTC
clone size: NA; J gene: TRBJ1-1; D gene: NA; V gene: TRBV5-1; CDR3 protein: CASSSSGNTEAFF; CDR3 DNA: TGCGCCAGCAGCTCTTCAGGGAACACTGAAGCTTTCTTT
clone size: NA; J gene: TRBJ2-5; D gene: TRBD1; V gene: TRBV18; CDR3 protein: CASSSGQGGETQYF; CDR3 DNA: TGTGCCAGCTCGTCGGGACAGGGAGGGGAGACCCAGTACTTC
clone size: NA; J gene: TRBJ2-3; D gene: NA; V gene: TRBV2; CDR3 protein: CASRLDTQYF; CDR3 DNA: TGTGCCAGCCGTCTAGATACGCAGTATTTT
clone size: NA; J gene: TRBJ2-1; D gene: TRBD2; V gene: TRBV18; CDR3 protein: CASTPPGTTYNEQFF; CDR3 DNA: TGTGCCAGCACGCCACCGGGGACTACTTACAATGAGCAGTTCTTC
clone size: NA; J gene: TRBJ1-1; D gene: TRBD1; V gene: TRBV6-6; CDR3 protein: CARSEGQGRRAFF; CDR3 DNA: TGTGCCAGAAGCGAGGGACAGGGTCGAAGAGCTTTCTTT
clone size: once; J gene: TRBJ1-6; D gene: TRBD1; V gene: TRBV29-1; CDR3 protein: CSVATGGDSPLHF; CDR3 DNA: TGCAGCGTCGCGACAGGGGGCGATTCACCCCTCCACTTT
clone size: NA; J gene: TRBJ1-2; D gene: NA; V gene: TRBV19; CDR3 protein: CASSIGRGYGYTF; CDR3 DNA: TGTGCCAGTAGTATTGGCAGGGGCTATGGCTACACCTTC
clone size: NA; J gene: TRBJ2-3; D gene: NA; V gene: TRBV5-6; CDR3 protein: CASSFYRVSTDTQYF; CDR3 DNA: TGTGCCAGCAGCTTCTACAGGGTCAGCACAGATACGCAGTATTTT
clone size: NA; J gene: TRBJ1-1; D gene: TRBD1; V gene: TRBV6-1; CDR3 protein: CASSEAGQWTEAFF; CDR3 DNA: TGTGCCAGCAGTGAAGCGGGACAGTGGACTGAAGCTTTCTTT
clone size: NA; J gene: TRBJ1-3; D gene: TRBD1; V gene: TRBV9; CDR3 protein: CASSPRGTRQGVYGNTIYF; CDR3 DNA: TGTGCCAGCAGCCCCCGAGGGACGCGACAGGGGGTGTATGGAAACACCATATATTTT
clone size: once; J gene: TRBJ2-7; D gene: NA; V gene: TRBV5-1; CDR3 protein: CASSQDSASSYEQYF; CDR3 DNA: TGCGCCAGCAGCCAGGACAGCGCGAGCTCCTACGAGCAGTACTTC
clone size: NA; J gene: TRBJ2-2; D gene: NA; V gene: TRBV19; CDR3 protein: CASSSGQTRTPFTGELFF; CDR3 DNA: TGTGCCAGTAGTAGCGGACAGACACGCACCCCATTCACCGGGGAGCTGTTTTTT
clone size: NA; J gene: TRBJ2-2; D gene: TRBD1; V gene: TRBV5-1; CDR3 protein: CASSLVRQGNTGELFF; CDR3 DNA: TGCGCCAGCAGCTTGGTACGACAGGGGAACACCGGGGAGCTGTTTTTT
clone size: NA; J gene: TRBJ2-1; D gene: NA; V gene: TRBV29-1; CDR3 protein: CSVGWRSNEQFF; CDR3 DNA: TGCAGCGTTGGTTGGAGGAGCAATGAGCAGTTCTTC
clone size: NA; J gene: TRBJ2-7; D gene: TRBD2; V gene: TRBV11-2; CDR3 protein: CASSSQLAGGPSSYEQYF; CDR3 DNA: TGTGCCAGCAGCTCTCAACTAGCGGGAGGGCCTTCGAGCTACGAGCAGTACTTC
clone size: many; J gene: TRBJ1-4; D gene: NA; V gene: TRBV5-1; CDR3 protein: CASSWVGEKLFF; CDR3 DNA: TGCGCCAGCAGCTGGGTCGGGGAAAAACTGTTTTTT
clone size: NA; J gene: TRBJ2-3; D gene: TRBD1; V gene: TRBV19; CDR3 protein: CASATGPGTDTQYF; CDR3 DNA: TGTGCCAGCGCGACAGGGCCTGGCACAGATACGCAGTATTTT
clone size: NA; J gene: TRBJ1-1; D gene: TRBD1; V gene: TRBV19; CDR3 protein: CASNSGGGRTEAFF; CDR3 DNA: TGTGCCAGTAATTCAGGGGGCGGGCGCACTGAAGCTTTCTTT
clone size: many; J gene: TRBJ1-3; D gene: NA; V gene: TRBV19; CDR3 protein: CASSLTHRDKDTIYF; CDR3 DNA: TGTGCCAGTAGTCTCACCCACAGGGACAAGGACACCATATATTTT
clone size: NA; J gene: TRBJ1-5; D gene: TRBD1; V gene: TRBV2; CDR3 protein: CAGTGQGNQPQHF; CDR3 DNA: TGTGCCGGAACAGGACAGGGAAATCAGCCCCAGCATTTT
clone size: NA; J gene: TRBJ1-6; D gene: NA; V gene: TRBV2; CDR3 protein: CASSDGGQGNSPLHF; CDR3 DNA: TGTGCCAGCAGTGACGGGGGGCAGGGGAATTCACCCCTCCACTTT